This record looks at one T cell receptor (beta chain) sequence and its context. This sample was included in a study of early T cells in non-severe SARS-CoV-2 infection. TCRdb processed the 5' RACE reads anew with MiXCR; each CDR3 protein has one entry. The sample holds nearly 45,000 distinct CDR3 sequences, 11% seen once. With 5 bases removed from V and 6 bases from J, the gap between germline ends came to 16 bases. The V gene's germline CDR1 is MDHEN and CDR2 SYDVKM. The CDR3 is made up of 15 amino acids. The clonotype was recovered from an adult who was a healthcare worker with PCR-confirmed SARS-CoV-2 infection or an uninfected control (not recorded which). The chain couples TRBV28 to TRBJ2-2, with a tentative D call TRBD2 (6 bases). Sequences were obtained from whole blood. The CDR3 coding sequence is TGTGCCAGCAGTCACCGACTAGTGGGTGCCGGGGAGCTGTTTTTT. This encodes CASSHRLVGAGELFF.